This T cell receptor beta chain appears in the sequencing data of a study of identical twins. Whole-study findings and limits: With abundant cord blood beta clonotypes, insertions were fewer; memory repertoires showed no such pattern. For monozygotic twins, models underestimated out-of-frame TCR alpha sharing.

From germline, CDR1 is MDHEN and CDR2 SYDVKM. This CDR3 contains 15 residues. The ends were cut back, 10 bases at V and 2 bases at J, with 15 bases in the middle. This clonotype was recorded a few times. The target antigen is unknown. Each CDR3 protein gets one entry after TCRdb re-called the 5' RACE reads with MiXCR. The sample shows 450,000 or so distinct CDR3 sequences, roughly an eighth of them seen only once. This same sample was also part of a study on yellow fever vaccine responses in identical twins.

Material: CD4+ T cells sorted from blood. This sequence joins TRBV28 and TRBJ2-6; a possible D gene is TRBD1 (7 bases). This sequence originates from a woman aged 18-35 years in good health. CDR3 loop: CAIQGRSAGANVLTF. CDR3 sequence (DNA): TGTGCCATACAGGGGAGGTCAGCTGGGGCCAACGTCCTGACTTTC.